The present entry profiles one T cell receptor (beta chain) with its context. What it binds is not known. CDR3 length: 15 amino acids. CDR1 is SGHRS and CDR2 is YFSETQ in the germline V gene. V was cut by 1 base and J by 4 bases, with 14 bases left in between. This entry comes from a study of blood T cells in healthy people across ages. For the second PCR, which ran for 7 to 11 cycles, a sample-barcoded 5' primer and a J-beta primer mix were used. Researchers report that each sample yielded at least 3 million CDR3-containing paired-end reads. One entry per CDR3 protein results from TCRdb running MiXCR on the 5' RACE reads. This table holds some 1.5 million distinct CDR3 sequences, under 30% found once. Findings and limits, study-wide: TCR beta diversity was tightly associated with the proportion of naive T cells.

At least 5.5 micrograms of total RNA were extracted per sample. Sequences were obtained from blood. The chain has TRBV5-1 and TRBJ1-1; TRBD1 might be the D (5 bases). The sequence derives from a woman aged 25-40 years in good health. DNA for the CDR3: TGCGCCAGCAGCTTGTCCGACAGTTTGAGCACTGAAGCTTTCTTT. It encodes CASSLSDSLSTEAFF.